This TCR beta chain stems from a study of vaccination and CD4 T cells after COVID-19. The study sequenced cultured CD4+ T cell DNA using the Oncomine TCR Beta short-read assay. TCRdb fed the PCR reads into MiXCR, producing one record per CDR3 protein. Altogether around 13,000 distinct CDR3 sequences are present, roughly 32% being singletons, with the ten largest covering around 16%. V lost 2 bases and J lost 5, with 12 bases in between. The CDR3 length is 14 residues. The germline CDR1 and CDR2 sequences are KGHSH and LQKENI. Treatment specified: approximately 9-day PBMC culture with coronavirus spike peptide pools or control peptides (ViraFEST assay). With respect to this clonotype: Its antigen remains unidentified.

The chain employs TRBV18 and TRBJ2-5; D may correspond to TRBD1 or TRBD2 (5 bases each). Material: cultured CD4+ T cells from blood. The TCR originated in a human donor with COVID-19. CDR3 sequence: CASSPYQGGETQYF. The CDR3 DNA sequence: TGTGCCAGCTCACCATACCAGGGCGGGGAGACCCAGTACTTC.